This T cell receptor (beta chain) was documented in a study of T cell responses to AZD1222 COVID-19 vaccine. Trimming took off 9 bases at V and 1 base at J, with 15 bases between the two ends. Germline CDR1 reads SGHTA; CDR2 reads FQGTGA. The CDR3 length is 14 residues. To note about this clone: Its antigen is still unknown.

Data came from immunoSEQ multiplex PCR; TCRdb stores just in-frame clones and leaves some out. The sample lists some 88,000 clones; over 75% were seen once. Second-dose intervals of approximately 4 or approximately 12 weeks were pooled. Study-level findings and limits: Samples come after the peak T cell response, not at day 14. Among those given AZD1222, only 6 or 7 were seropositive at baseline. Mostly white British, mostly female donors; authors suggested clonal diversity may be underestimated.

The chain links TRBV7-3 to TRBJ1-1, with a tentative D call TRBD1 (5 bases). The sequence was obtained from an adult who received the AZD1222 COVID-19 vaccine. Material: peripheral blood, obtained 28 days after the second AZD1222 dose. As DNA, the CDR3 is TGTGCCAGAGTTTCGGGACGACAGAACACTGAAGCTTTCTTT. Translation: CARVSGRQNTEAFF. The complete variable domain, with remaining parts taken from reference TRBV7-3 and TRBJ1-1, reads GAGVSQTPSNKVTEKGKYVELRCDPISGHTALYWYRQSLGQGPEFLIYFQGTGAADDSGLPNDRFFAVRPEGSVSTLKIQRTERGDSAVYLCARVSGRQNTEAFFGQGTRLTVV.